Presented here are 28 T cell receptor beta chains from one specimen sequenced in a study of shared clonotypes between healthy human individuals. The data were produced by immunoSEQ multiplex PCR, yet TCRdb's version contains in-frame clones alone and is incomplete. This repertoire shows about 680,000 clones, around 73% found once; its top ten account for roughly 1.9%. The specimen was memory CD4+ T cells sorted from blood. Noted subset: CD45RA-negative fraction. These receptors originate from a woman in her thirties in good health.

This clone was counted a few times. The rearrangement links TRBV7-9 to TRBJ2-2; no definite D call. Per the germline V gene, CDR1 is SEHNR and CDR2 is FQNEAQ (reference sequence). Trimming pared 6 bases from V and 3 bases from J, leaving 11 bases between. The CDR3 loop spans 14 amino acids. DNA of the CDR3: TGTGCCAGCAGTCATACAGAATACACCGGGGAGCTGTTTTTT. Protein sequence: CASSHTEYTGELFF. Full variable domain (missing parts from reference TRBV7-9 and TRBJ2-2): DTGVSQNPRHKITKRGQNVTFRCDPISEHNRLYWYRQTLGQGPEFLTYFQNEAQLEKSRLLSDRFSAERPKGSFSTLEIQRTEQGDSAMYLCASSHTEYTGELFFGEGSRLTVL.

There are a few counts of this clone. This sample also contains other DNA sequences that code for the same CDR3. The gene calls are TRBV29-1 and TRBJ2-1; D call uncertain. The CDR3 has 14 amino acids. The germline V and J ends were trimmed by 3 bases and 0 bases, with 9 bases remaining between them. CDR1 and CDR2 (germline): SQVTM, ANQGSEA. CDR3 nucleotides: TGCAGCGTTGAGGAACTTGCCTCCTACAATGAGCAGTTCTTC. Residues: CSVEELASYNEQFF.

The chain couples TRBV2 to TRBJ1-2, with D perhaps matching TRBD1 (5 bases). CDR1 is SNHLY, CDR2 FYNNEI, per germline. V was pared by 4 bases and J by 4 bases, with 16 bases between. CDR3 length: 15 residues. The CDR3 protein is CASSGGLWSGYGYTF. CDR3 nucleotide sequence: TGTGCCAGCAGTGGGGGACTCTGGTCAGGCTATGGCTACACCTTC.

The chain joins TRBV21-1 to TRBJ2-7; TRBD1 is the table's D call, not checked against the DNA. TRBV21-1 is annotated as a pseudogene. The CDR3 runs 13 residues. CDR3 in amino acids: CASSRTGTYEQYF. CDR3 nucleotide sequence: TGTGCCAGTTCTCGGACAGGGACCTACGAGCAGTACTTC.

The gene calls are TRBV29-1 and TRBJ2-2; a possible D gene is TRBD1 (6 bases). V shed 6 bases and J shed 0 bases, with 11 bases lying between them. The CDR3 spans 14 residues. Germline values: CDR1 SQVTM, CDR2 ANQGSEA. In DNA form, the CDR3 reads TGCAGCGTCCCCGGACAGTCGAACACCGGGGAGCTGTTTTTT. Translating gives CSVPGQSNTGELFF.

The chain recombines TRBV2 with TRBJ2-5; 10 bases are shared with TRBD2. V gave up 11 bases and J gave up 5 bases; unmatched junction bases: 2. Germline CDR1 reads SNHLY; CDR2 reads FYNNEI. The CDR3 contains 11 residues. The CDR3 coding sequence is TGTGCCGGTAGCGGGAGGGAGACCCAGTACTTC. It codes for CAGSGRETQYF.

The V and J genes are TRBV28 and TRBJ1-5, with 7 bases fitting TRBD1. Germline V CDR1 and CDR2: MDHEN, SYDVKM. The CDR3 contains 13 residues. The V segment lost 8 bases and the J segment 4 bases; nucleotides outside the gene matches: 5. In nucleotides, the CDR3 is TGTGCCAGCCAGGGACAGAATAATCAGCCCCAGCATTTT. Its translation is CASQGQNNQPQHF. Based on the CDR3 plus reference TRBV28 and TRBJ1-5, the full variable domain is DVKVTQSSRYLVKRTGEKVFLECVQDMDHENMFWYRQDPGLGLRLIYFSYDVKMKEKGDIPEGYSVSREKKERFSLILESASTNQTSMYLCASQGQNNQPQHFGDGTRLSIL.

The chain employs TRBV27 and TRBJ2-2, with D possibly being TRBD1 (6 bases). There are 14 residues in the CDR3. The germline CDR1 and CDR2 sequences are MNHEY and SMNVEV (reference sequence). Trimming took 8 bases from V and 6 from J, leaving 16 bases between them. CDR3 in DNA: TGTGCCAGCTGGGGGCAGGGCAGCCCCGGGGAGCTGTTTTTT. It codes for CASWGQGSPGELFF.

The CDR3: CASTRDSGGTEAFF. The DNA for the CDR3 is TGTGCCAGCACCCGGGACAGCGGTGGTACTGAAGCTTTCTTT. The rearrangement joins TRBV2 to TRBJ1-1; 7 positions agree with TRBD1. The CDR3 is 14 residues long. V trimming: 7 bases; J trimming: 5 bases; junction bases outside the gene matches: 10. CDR1 and CDR2 from the germline V gene are SNHLY and FYNNEI.

Turning to this clone: This may be a read error: a much more frequent sequence differs by one nucleotide. This same CDR3 is encoded by further DNA sequences in the sample. The rearrangement uses TRBV5-1 and TRBJ2-1; TRBD2 is a possible D gene (5 bases). Deletions cut 2 bases from V and 0 bases from J, with 9 bases between. The CDR3 totals 15 residues. Germline V gene sequence: CDR1 SGHRS, CDR2 YFSETQ. Here the CDR3 reads CASSFSVGSYNEQFF. CDR3 bases: TGCGCCAGCAGCTTTAGCGTCGGCTCCTACAATGAGCAGTTCTTC.

CDR3 residues: CASSPTVEGGELFF. The CDR3 coding sequence is TGTGCCAGCTCACCAACGGTTGAGGGCGGGGAGCTGTTTTTT. The chain employs TRBV18 and TRBJ2-2; possible D gene TRBD2, 5 bases. The CDR3 consists of 14 residues. CDR1 KGHSH and CDR2 LQKENI come from the germline V gene. Deletions cut 2 bases from V and 7 bases from J, with 11 bases between.

V is TRBV11-2 and J is TRBJ2-5; tentatively, D is TRBD1 (6 bases). With 0 bases removed from V and 4 bases from J, the gap between germline ends came to 9 bases. CDR3 length: 14 residues. Germline CDR1 is SGHAT and CDR2 is FQNNGV. The CDR3 spells CASSLDRGPETQYF. CDR3 DNA: TGTGCCAGCAGCTTAGACAGGGGCCCAGAGACCCAGTACTTC. Combining the CDR3 with reference TRBV11-2 and TRBJ2-5 gives the whole variable domain EAGVAQSPRYKIIEKRQSVAFWCNPISGHATLYWYQQILGQGPKLLIQFQNNGVVDDSQLPKDRFSAERLKGVDSTLKIQPAKLEDSAVYLCASSLDRGPETQYFGPGTRLLVL.

J is TRBJ2-5 and V is TRBV4-1; 9 bases line up with TRBD1. After removal of 4 bases from V and 5 bases from J, the junction contained 2 bases not matched to a gene. This CDR3 comprises 13 residues. From germline, CDR1 is MGHRA and CDR2 YSYEKL. CDR3 sequence (DNA): TGCGCCAGCAGCCGGACAGGGGTGGAGACCCAGTACTTC. Amino acids: CASSRTGVETQYF.

This chain connects TRBV7-2 to TRBJ2-4; D possibly matches TRBD1 or TRBD2 (7 bases each). The CDR3 is 16 amino acids. Deletions cut 5 bases from V and 0 bases from J, with 14 bases between. Per germline, CDR1 SGHTA and CDR2 FQGNSA. CDR3 in DNA: TGTGCCAGCAGCCGCGGGGGACAGCAAGCCAAAAACATTCAGTACTTC. Its protein product is CASSRGGQQAKNIQYF. The entire variable domain, with the rest obtained from reference TRBV7-2 and TRBJ2-4, is as follows: GAGVSQSPSNKVTEKGKDVELRCDPISGHTALYWYRQSLGQGLEFLIYFQGNSAPDKSGLPSDRFSAERTGGSVSTLTIQRTQQEDSAVYLCASSRGGQQAKNIQYFGAGTRLSVL.

The genes are TRBV9 and TRBJ2-2; 10 nucleotides match TRBD2. V shed 3 bases, J shed 6 bases, and the junction held 5 bases outside the gene matches. The CDR3 totals 15 residues. Germline lookup yields CDR1 SGDLS and CDR2 YYNGEE. CDR3 bases: TGTGCCAGCAGCGGTACCGGGACTAGCGCCGGGGAGCTGTTTTTT. Amino acid sequence: CASSGTGTSAGELFF.

V is TRBV15 and J is TRBJ1-2; 7 bases match TRBD1. The trim removed 0 bases at V and 8 bases at J, leaving 3 bases unmatched. The CDR3 runs to 13 residues. Germline V CDR1 and CDR2: LNHNV, YYDKDF (reference sequence). The CDR3 spells CATSRDTGVGYTF. CDR3 bases: TGTGCCACCAGCAGAGATACAGGGGTCGGCTACACCTTC.

On this clone itself: A far larger clone is a single base away, which makes a read error likely. The chain combines TRBV14 with TRBJ2-6; tentative D call: TRBD1 (5 bases). CDR1 and CDR2 (germline): SGHDN, FVKESK. Deletions cut 8 bases from V and 2 bases from J, with 10 bases between. CDR3 length: 14 amino acids. For the CDR3, the DNA is TGTGCCAGCTGCAGGGATACTGGGGCCAACGTCCTGACTTTC. It codes for CASCRDTGANVLTF.

The rearrangement uses TRBV5-4 and TRBJ2-7, with 7 bases lining up with TRBD2. Per germline, CDR1 SGHNT and CDR2 YYREEE (reference sequence). The CDR3 extends over 15 amino acids. V lost 0 bases to trimming and J lost 0 bases; unmatched junction nucleotides: 3. The CDR3 nucleotides are TGTGCCAGCAGCTTGGGCGGGGGTGGCTCCTACGAGCAGTACTTC. It encodes CASSLGGGGSYEQYF. Drawing the rest from reference TRBV5-4 and TRBJ2-7, the complete variable domain is ETGVTQSPTHLIKTRGQQVTLRCSSQSGHNTVSWYQQALGQGPQFIFQYYREEENGRGNFPPRFSGLQFPNYSSELNVNALELDDSALYLCASSLGGGGSYEQYFGPGTRLTVT.

The chain is built from TRBV5-5 and TRBJ1-3; TRBD1 aligns across 7 bases. The CDR3 is 14 residues long. The germline gives CDR1 SGHKS, CDR2 YYEKEE (reference sequence). With 6 bases clipped from V and 4 bases from J, the junction kept 7 bases outside the gene matches. CDR3 DNA sequence: TGTGCCAGCAACTCGGGACAGCTCGGAAACACCATATATTTT. This gives the protein CASNSGQLGNTIYF.

V gene TRBV5-5 combines with J gene TRBJ2-2; 9 nucleotides line up with TRBD1. The CDR3 is 14 residues long. Germline trimming cut 3 bases from V and 10 bases from J; bases unmatched to any gene: 7. Per the germline V gene, CDR1 is SGHKS and CDR2 is YYEKEE (reference sequence). This CDR3 reads CASSSRQGGTELFF. The CDR3 DNA is TGTGCCAGCAGCTCCCGACAGGGGGGAACGGAGCTGTTTTTT.

The chain carries TRBV6-6 and TRBJ1-1; D unclear. V was pared by 6 bases and J by 1 base, with 9 bases between. The CDR3 is 13 residues long. Germline V lookup: CDR1 MNHNY, CDR2 SVGAGI (reference sequence). The CDR3 reads CASSYRGNTEAFF. DNA for the CDR3: TGTGCCAGCAGCTACCGGGGGAACACTGAAGCTTTCTTT.

The V and J genes are TRBV6-4 and TRBJ2-1; tentative D call: TRBD1 (5 bases). This CDR3 comprises 15 residues. Germline CDR1 is MRHNA and CDR2 is SNTAGT. The ends were cut back, 3 bases at V and 7 bases at J, with 16 bases in the middle. CDR3 loop: CASSEGRAKGNEQFF. The CDR3 bases are TGTGCCAGCAGTGAGGGCAGGGCGAAGGGAAATGAGCAGTTCTTC.

The rearrangement uses TRBV11-2 and TRBJ2-1; the D is unclear. Germline V CDR1 and CDR2: SGHAT, FQNNGV. The ends were cut back, 6 bases at V and 4 bases at J, with 10 bases in the middle. CDR3 size: 13 residues. CDR3 in DNA: TGTGCCAGCAGTCCAAGTAGGTACAATGAGCAGTTCTTC. Its protein product is CASSPSRYNEQFF.

In the case of this clone: This sequence may be a read error, since a much larger clone differs from it by one base. Other nucleotide sequences from this sample produce the same CDR3. The V gene is TRBV28, the J gene TRBJ2-7; D remains unclear. Trimming removed 5 bases from V and 2 bases from J, with 4 bases in between. CDR3 length: 11 amino acids. CDR1 is MDHEN, CDR2 SYDVKM, per germline. CDR3 sequence reads: CASSLAYEQYF. In nucleotides, the CDR3 is TGTGCCAGCAGTCTAGCCTACGAGCAGTACTTC.

The V gene is TRBV7-6, the J gene TRBJ2-2; TRBD2 agrees at 13 bases. With V trimmed by 5 bases and J by 6 bases, 6 bases remained unmatched. Germline lookup yields CDR1 SGHVS and CDR2 FNYEAQ. This CDR3 comprises 16 residues. The CDR3 region is CASSPGLAGAAGELFF. The CDR3 nucleotides are TGTGCCAGCAGCCCTGGACTAGCGGGGGCCGCCGGGGAGCTGTTTTTT.

This clone was counted once. This chain joins TRBV29-1 and TRBJ2-7; TRBD1 matches 8 bases. CDR3 length equals 14 residues. The V segment lost 0 bases and the J segment 2 bases; nucleotides outside the gene matches: 3. The V gene's germline CDR1 is SQVTM and CDR2 ANQGSEA. CDR3 residues: CSVEDSTGAYEQYF. The CDR3 DNA reads as TGCAGCGTTGAAGATTCGACAGGGGCCTACGAGCAGTACTTC.

V and J are TRBV6-5 and TRBJ2-7; 9 bases align to TRBD2. The CDR3 extends over 14 amino acids. After removal of 6 bases from V and 2 bases from J, the junction contained 5 bases not matched to a gene. Per germline, CDR1 MNHEY and CDR2 SVGAGI. CDR3 coding DNA: TGTGCCAGCAGGCAGGCTAGCGGGACCTACGAGCAGTACTTC. Encoded protein: CASRQASGTYEQYF.

V gene TRBV19 combines with J gene TRBJ1-5; D remains unclear. V was pared by 6 bases and J by 1 base, with 10 bases between. CDR3 length: 14 amino acids. Germline V gives CDR1 LNHDA, CDR2 SQIVND (reference sequence). CDR3 sequence: CASRDEASNQPQHF. The CDR3 bases are TGTGCCAGTAGGGATGAGGCGAGCAATCAGCCCCAGCATTTT.